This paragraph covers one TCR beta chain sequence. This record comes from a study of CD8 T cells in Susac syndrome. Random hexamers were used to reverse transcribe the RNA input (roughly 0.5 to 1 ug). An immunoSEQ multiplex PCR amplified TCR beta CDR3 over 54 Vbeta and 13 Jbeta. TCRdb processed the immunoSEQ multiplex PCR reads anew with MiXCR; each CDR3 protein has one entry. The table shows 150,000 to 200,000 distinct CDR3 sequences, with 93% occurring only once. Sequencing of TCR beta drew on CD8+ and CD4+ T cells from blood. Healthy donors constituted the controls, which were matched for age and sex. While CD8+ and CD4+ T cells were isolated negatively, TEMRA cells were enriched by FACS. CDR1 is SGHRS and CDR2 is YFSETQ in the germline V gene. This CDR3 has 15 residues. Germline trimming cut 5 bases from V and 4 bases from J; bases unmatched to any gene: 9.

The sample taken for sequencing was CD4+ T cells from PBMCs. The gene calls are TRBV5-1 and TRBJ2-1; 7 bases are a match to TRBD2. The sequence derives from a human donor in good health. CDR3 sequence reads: CASSLGEGGYNEQFF. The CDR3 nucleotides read TGCGCCAGCAGTCTAGGGGAGGGAGGATACAATGAGCAGTTCTTC.